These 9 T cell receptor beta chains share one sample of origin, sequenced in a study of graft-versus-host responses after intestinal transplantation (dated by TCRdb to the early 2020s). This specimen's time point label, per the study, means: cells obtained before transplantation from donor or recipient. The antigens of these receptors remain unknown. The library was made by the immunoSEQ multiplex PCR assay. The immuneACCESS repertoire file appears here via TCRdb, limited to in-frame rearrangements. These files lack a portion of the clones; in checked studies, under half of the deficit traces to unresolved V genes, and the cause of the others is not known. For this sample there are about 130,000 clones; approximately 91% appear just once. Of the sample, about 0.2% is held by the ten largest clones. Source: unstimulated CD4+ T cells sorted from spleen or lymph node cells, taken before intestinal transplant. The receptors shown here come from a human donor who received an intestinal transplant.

The CDR3 DNA reads TGTGCCAGCAGCATGGGACAGGGGACAATCTATGGCTACACCTTC. This codes for CASSMGQGTIYGYTF. The chain is built from TRBV7-2 and TRBJ1-2; TRBD1 agrees at 10 bases. This CDR3 is 15 amino acids long. The ends lost 5 bases at V and 4 bases at J; junction bases unmatched: 7. Looked up from germline, CDR1 is SGHTA and CDR2 is FQGNSA.

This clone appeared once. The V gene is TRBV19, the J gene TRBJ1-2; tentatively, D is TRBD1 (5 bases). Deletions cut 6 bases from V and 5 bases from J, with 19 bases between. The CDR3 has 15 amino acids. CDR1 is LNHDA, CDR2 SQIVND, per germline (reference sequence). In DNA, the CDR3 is TGTGCCAGTAGAATACGGACTGGGCAGGGATATGGCTACACCTTC. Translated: CASRIRTGQGYGYTF.

The CDR3 spells CASSDRPSRGTEAFF. The CDR3 region has the DNA TGTGCCAGCAGTGACCGACCCTCGCGGGGCACTGAAGCTTTCTTT. V is TRBV6-1 and J is TRBJ1-1, with D uncertain. V lost 3 bases to trimming and J lost 4 bases, with 15 bases between them. This CDR3 is built from 15 residues. Germline values: CDR1 MNHNS, CDR2 SASEGT.

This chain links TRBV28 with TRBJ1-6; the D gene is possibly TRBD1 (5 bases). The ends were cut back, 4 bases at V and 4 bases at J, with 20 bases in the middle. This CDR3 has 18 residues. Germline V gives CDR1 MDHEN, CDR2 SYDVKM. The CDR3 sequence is CASSSQGAGLTYNSPLHF. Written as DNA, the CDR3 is TGTGCCAGCAGTTCCCAGGGTGCAGGGCTTACTTATAATTCACCCCTCCACTTT.

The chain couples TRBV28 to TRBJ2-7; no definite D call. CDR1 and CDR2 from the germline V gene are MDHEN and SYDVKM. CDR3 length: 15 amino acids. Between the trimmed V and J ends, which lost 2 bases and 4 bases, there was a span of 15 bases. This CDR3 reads CASSLLEMVAYEQYF. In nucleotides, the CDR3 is TGTGCCAGCAGTTTACTGGAGATGGTGGCTTACGAGCAGTACTTC.

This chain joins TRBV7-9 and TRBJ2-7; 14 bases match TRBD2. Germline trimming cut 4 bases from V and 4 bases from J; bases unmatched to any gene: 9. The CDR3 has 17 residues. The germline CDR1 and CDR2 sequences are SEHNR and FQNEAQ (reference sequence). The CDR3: CASSSTTGTSGRYEQYF. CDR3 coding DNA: TGTGCCAGCAGCTCCACGACCGGGACTAGCGGGAGATACGAGCAGTACTTC.

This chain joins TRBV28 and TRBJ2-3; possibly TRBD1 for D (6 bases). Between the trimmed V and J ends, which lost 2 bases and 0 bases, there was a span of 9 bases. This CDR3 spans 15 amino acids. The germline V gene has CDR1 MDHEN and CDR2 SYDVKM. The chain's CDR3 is CASSLPGHSTDTQYF. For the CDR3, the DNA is TGTGCCAGCAGTTTACCGGGACACAGCACAGATACGCAGTATTTT.

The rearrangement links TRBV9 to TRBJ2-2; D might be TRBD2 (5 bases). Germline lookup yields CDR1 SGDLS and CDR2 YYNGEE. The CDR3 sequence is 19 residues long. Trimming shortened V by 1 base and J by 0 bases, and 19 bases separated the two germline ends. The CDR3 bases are TGTGCCAGCAGCGTAAGCTTAGGAGCGGATATTACGAACACCGGGGAGCTGTTTTTT. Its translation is CASSVSLGADITNTGELFF.

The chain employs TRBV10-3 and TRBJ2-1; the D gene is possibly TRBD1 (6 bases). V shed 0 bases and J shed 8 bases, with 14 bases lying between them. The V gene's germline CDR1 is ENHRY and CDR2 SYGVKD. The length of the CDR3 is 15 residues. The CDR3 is CAISESVQGLDEQFF. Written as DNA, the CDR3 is TGTGCCATCAGTGAGTCGGTCCAGGGGCTGGATGAGCAGTTCTTC.